The rows below give T cell receptor beta chains drawn from one sample of a study of blood T cell repertoires in COVID-19. The assay was immunoSEQ multiplex PCR, and TCRdb's table has in-frame clones only and misses some. The top ten clones hold around 1.4% of a sample with 400,000 to 500,000 clones, 80% to 90% of them seen once. The sequenced sample consisted of peripheral blood. The receptor set was obtained from a woman aged 25 to 45 with active or convalescent COVID-19. Each CDR3 is given with its conserved first and last residue. Fields, in order: CDR3 DNA, CDR3 protein, D gene, V gene, J gene, clone size. D genes are given only for firm matches. Clone size is given for some rows only: seen once, a few or many times, or a class if the clone is expanded.

TGCGCCAGCAGCCTTTCCAGTAATGAAAAACTGTTTTTT	CASSLSSNEKLFF	.	TRBV4-1	TRBJ1-4	few
TGTGCCAGCAGCTTGGCCCAGGTACGTGAGCAGTTCTTC	CASSLAQVREQFF	.	TRBV5-6	TRBJ2-1	.
TGTGCCAGCAGTAGGGACAGCTTAAATGAAAAACTGTTTTTT	CASSRDSLNEKLFF	TRBD1	TRBV6-5	TRBJ1-4	.
TGCGCCAGCAGTCAAGGAGACGCAACTAATGAAAAACTGTTTTTT	CASSQGDATNEKLFF	.	TRBV23-1	TRBJ1-4	.
TGTGCCAGCAGTTCAGGGATAGGCTACACCTTC	CASSSGIGYTF	.	TRBV6-5	TRBJ1-2	.
TGTGCCAGTAGTCTAAATCACGGGGTCGGTTACAATGAGCAGTTCTTC	CASSLNHGVGYNEQFF	.	TRBV19	TRBJ2-1	once
TGTGCCAGTAGTCCTCCCGACAGGAGCTCTGGAAACACCATATATTTT	CASSPPDRSSGNTIYF	.	TRBV19	TRBJ1-3	.
TGTGCCAGTAGTTCGACTAGCGGGACCTACGAGCAGTACTTC	CASSSTSGTYEQYF	TRBD2	TRBV19	TRBJ2-7	.
TGTGCCAGCAGCTTAGTCTTTCCAGCAGGCGAGCAGTACTTC	CASSLVFPAGEQYF	.	TRBV11-2	TRBJ2-7	.
TGTGCCAGCAGCTTAGGACAGGCGAACACCGGGGAGCTGTTTTTT	CASSLGQANTGELFF	.	TRBV7-6	TRBJ2-2	.
TGTGCCAGCAGCCAGGGGACAGGGATGAATGAGCAGTTCTTC	CASSQGTGMNEQFF	TRBD1	TRBV14	TRBJ2-1	.
TGTGCCAGCAGACAGGAGTCTCCCGGTGGGGAGCAGTACTTC	CASRQESPGGEQYF	.	TRBV2	TRBJ2-7	.
TGCGCCAGCAGCCAAGGTCCCACTCAGGGGACGGGGCAGCCCCAGCATTTT	CASSQGPTQGTGQPQHF	.	TRBV4-1	TRBJ1-5	.
TGCGCCAGCAGCCTTAGAGGGACAGAAGATAGCAATCAGCCCCAGCATTTT	CASSLRGTEDSNQPQHF	TRBD1	TRBV4-1	TRBJ1-5	.
TGCGCCAGCAGCAAGGGACAGGGCTACGAGCAGTACTTC	CASSKGQGYEQYF	TRBD1	TRBV4-1	TRBJ2-7	.
TGTGCCAGCAGATCTAGCGGGAGCTATGAGCAGTTCTTC	CASRSSGSYEQFF	TRBD2	TRBV2	TRBJ2-1	.
TGTGCCAGCAGCTTCAGCGGGGGCAGCTCCTACAATGAGCAGTTCTTC	CASSFSGGSSYNEQFF	TRBD2	TRBV5-4	TRBJ2-1	.
TGTGCCAGCAGAGGGGAGGACTATGGCTACACCTTC	CASRGEDYGYTF	.	TRBV12-3/TRBV12-4	TRBJ1-2	few
TGTGCCAGCAGTCCCCGACTAGCGGGAGGGAGTTTAACCAAAAACATTCAGTACTTC	CASSPRLAGGSLTKNIQYF	TRBD2	TRBV6-4	TRBJ2-4	.
TGTGCCAGCAGCCAGAGTGGGACTAGCGGGAGGGCCAGCAATGAGCAGTTCTTC	CASSQSGTSGRASNEQFF	TRBD2	TRBV5-4	TRBJ2-1	once
TGCGCCAGCAGCCTAACAGGGGAAGGAAACACCATATATTTT	CASSLTGEGNTIYF	TRBD1	TRBV5-1	TRBJ1-3	.
TGCAGCGTTTCCCGGACAGGGAGGGATGGCTACACCTTC	CSVSRTGRDGYTF	TRBD1	TRBV29-1	TRBJ1-2	.
TGTGCCAGCAGCACCGGGACAGGGGGCGAAACTAATGAAAAACTGTTTTTT	CASSTGTGGETNEKLFF	TRBD1	TRBV2	TRBJ1-4	.
TGTGCCAGCAGAGCCGGGGGGGCCTACGAGCAGTACTTC	CASRAGGAYEQYF	TRBD2	TRBV6-6	TRBJ2-7	.
TGTGCCAGCAGCGTAGAGACAGGGGGGAGTTATGGCTACACCTTC	CASSVETGGSYGYTF	TRBD1	TRBV9	TRBJ1-2	few
TGTGCTAGTGGTTTAGCCCTGAGGGGGCGGAATGTAAATGAGCAGTTCTTC	CASGLALRGRNVNEQFF	TRBD1	TRBV12-5	TRBJ2-1	.
TGTGCCAGCAGACAACAGGGGGGTCAGTTCTTC	CASRQQGGQFF	TRBD1	TRBV12-3/TRBV12-4	TRBJ2-1	.
TGTGCCAGCAGCCAAACGACAGGGGGTGAAAAACTGTTTTTT	CASSQTTGGEKLFF	TRBD1	TRBV11-2	TRBJ1-4	once
TGCGCCAGCAGCCAAGGAATCACTAGTTCTGGGGCCAACGTCCTGACTTTC	CASSQGITSSGANVLTF	.	TRBV4-1	TRBJ2-6	.
TGCGCCAGCAGTCCCGAGGGTTTCTATGGCTACACCTTC	CASSPEGFYGYTF	.	TRBV10-2	TRBJ1-2	.
TGTGCCAGCTCACCTTACGATCAGGGGAAGGGAACTGAAGCTTTCTTT	CASSPYDQGKGTEAFF	.	TRBV18	TRBJ1-1	.
TGTGCCATCAGTGACCCGGCGTCGAGCGGGGAAAAAGAGACCCAGTACTTC	CAISDPASSGEKETQYF	TRBD2	TRBV10-3	TRBJ2-5	.
TGTGCCAGCAGCCAGGTGTTCATGAACACTGAAGCTTTCTTT	CASSQVFMNTEAFF	.	TRBV6-5	TRBJ1-1	.
TGTGCCACCAGCAGAGGCAGGGATGTTAACTATGGCTACACCTTC	CATSRGRDVNYGYTF	.	TRBV15	TRBJ1-2	.
TGTGCCAGCAGGGACATGGGGGCCAACGTCCTGACTTTC	CASRDMGANVLTF	.	TRBV5-4	TRBJ2-6	.
TGTGCCAGTAGTATATATCTCAGGGACAGGGGCCCTGAAGCTTTCTTT	CASSIYLRDRGPEAFF	TRBD1	TRBV19	TRBJ1-1	.
TGTGCCAGCAGGGACAGTTACGAGCAGTACTTC	CASRDSYEQYF	.	TRBV6-5	TRBJ2-7	few
TGTGCCAGCACCACAGGGAGTTTGAACGAGCAGTACTTC	CASTTGSLNEQYF	.	TRBV5-4	TRBJ2-7	once
TGCGCCAGCAGCTTGTCAGGGGAAGGCTATGGCTACACCTTC	CASSLSGEGYGYTF	.	TRBV5-1	TRBJ1-2	.
TGCGCCAGCAGCCAGAGACAGCAGATTTCGATAGATACGCAGTATTTT	CASSQRQQISIDTQYF	.	TRBV4-1	TRBJ2-3	.
TGTGCCAGCAGTGAACAGGAGGCGATCAACTATGGCTACACCTTC	CASSEQEAINYGYTF	.	TRBV6-1	TRBJ1-2	.
TGTGCCAGCAGTAAACCGACAGGGACAGGGGAATCACCCCTCCACTTT	CASSKPTGTGESPLHF	TRBD1	TRBV3-1/TRBV3-2	TRBJ1-6	.
TGTGCCAGCAGGGAACAGGGAACTAACACTGAAGCTTTCTTT	CASREQGTNTEAFF	.	TRBV4-2	TRBJ1-1	few
TGTGCCAGCAGACATACTAGCGGGGGTAACAATGAGCAGTTCTTC	CASRHTSGGNNEQFF	TRBD2	TRBV27	TRBJ2-1	.
TGTGCCAGCAGCTCACAGACAGGGGCTGGAAACACCATATATTTT	CASSSQTGAGNTIYF	TRBD1	TRBV5-4	TRBJ1-3	.
TGCGCCAGCAGCCCCGGACAGGGGCGAGGCTACACCTTC	CASSPGQGRGYTF	TRBD1	TRBV5-1	TRBJ1-2	.
TGTGCCAGCAGCGTGGACGCCGGGACAGGGGCTTATGGCTACACCTTC	CASSVDAGTGAYGYTF	TRBD1	TRBV9	TRBJ1-2	.
TGCGCCAGCAGCTTGGCCGCTAGCGGGAGAGGCCAAGAGACCCAGTACTTC	CASSLAASGRGQETQYF	TRBD2	TRBV5-1	TRBJ2-5	.
TGTGCCTGGAGCCCCACAGGGGCGCTGACAGATACGCAGTATTTT	CAWSPTGALTDTQYF	TRBD1	TRBV30	TRBJ2-3	.
TGTGCCAGCAGCCAAGACGGTATTAGCGGGAGTTACGAGCAGTACTTC	CASSQDGISGSYEQYF	TRBD2	TRBV4-2	TRBJ2-7	.